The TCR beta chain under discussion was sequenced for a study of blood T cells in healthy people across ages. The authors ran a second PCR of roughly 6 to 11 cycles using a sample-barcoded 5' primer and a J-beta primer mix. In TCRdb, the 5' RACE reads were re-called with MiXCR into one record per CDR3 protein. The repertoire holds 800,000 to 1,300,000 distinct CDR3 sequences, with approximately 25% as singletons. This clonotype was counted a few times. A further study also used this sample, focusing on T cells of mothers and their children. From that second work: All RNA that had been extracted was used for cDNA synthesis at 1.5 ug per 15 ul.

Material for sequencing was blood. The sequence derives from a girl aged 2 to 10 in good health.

Here the CDR3 DNA reads TGTGCCAGCAGTACAGGGTTCTACGAGCAGTACTTC. Its translation is CASSTGFYEQYF. J is TRBJ2-7 and V is TRBV28; D is perhaps TRBD1 (6 bases). CDR1 MDHEN and CDR2 SYDVKM come from the germline V gene. Trimming took off 5 bases at V and 3 bases at J, with 8 bases between the two ends. The CDR3 runs to 12 residues.